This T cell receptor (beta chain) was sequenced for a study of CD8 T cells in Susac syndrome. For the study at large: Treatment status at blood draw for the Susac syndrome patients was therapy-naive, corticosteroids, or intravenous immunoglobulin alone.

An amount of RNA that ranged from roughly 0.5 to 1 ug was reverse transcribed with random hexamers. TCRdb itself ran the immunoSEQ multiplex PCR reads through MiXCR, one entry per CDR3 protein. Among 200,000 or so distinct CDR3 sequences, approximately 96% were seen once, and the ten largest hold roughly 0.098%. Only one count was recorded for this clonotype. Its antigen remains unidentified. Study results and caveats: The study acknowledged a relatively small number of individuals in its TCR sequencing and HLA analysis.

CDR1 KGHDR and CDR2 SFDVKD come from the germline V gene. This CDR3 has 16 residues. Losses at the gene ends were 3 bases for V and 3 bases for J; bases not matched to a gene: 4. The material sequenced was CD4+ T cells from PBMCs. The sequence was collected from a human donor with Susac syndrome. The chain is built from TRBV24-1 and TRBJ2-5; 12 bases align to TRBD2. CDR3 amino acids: CATSDGGLAGKETQYF. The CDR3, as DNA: TGTGCCACCAGTGATGGCGGACTAGCGGGGAAAGAGACCCAGTACTTC.